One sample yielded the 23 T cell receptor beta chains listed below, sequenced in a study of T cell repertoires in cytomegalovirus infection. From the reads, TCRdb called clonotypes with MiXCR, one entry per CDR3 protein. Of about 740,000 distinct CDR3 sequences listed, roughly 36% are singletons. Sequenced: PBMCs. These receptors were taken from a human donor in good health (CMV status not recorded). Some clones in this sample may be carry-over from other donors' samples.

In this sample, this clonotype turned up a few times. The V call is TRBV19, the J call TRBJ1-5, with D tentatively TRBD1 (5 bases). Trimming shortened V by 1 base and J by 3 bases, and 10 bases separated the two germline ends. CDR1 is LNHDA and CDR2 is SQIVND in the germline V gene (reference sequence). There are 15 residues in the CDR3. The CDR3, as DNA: TGTGCCAGTAGTATAGTTGGGGGGGACAATCAGCCCCAGCATTTT. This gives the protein CASSIVGGDNQPQHF.

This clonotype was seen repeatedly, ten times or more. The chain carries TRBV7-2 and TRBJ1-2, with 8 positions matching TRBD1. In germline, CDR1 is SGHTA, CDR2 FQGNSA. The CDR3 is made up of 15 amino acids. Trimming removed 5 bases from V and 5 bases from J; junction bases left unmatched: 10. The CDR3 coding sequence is TGTGCCAGCAGCCAAACAAGGACAGGGAATTATGGCTACACCTTC. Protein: CASSQTRTGNYGYTF.

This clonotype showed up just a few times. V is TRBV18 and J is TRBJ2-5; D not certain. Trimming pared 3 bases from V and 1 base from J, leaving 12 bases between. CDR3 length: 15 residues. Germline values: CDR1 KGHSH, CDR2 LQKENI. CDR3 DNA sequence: TGTGCCAGCTCACCTAATCGCAACAGCCAAGAGACCCAGTACTTC. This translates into CASSPNRNSQETQYF.

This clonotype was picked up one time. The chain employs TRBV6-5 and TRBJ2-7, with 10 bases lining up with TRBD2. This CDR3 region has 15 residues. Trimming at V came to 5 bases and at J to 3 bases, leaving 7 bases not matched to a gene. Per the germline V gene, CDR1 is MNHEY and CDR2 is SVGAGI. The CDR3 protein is CASSELASGSYEQYF. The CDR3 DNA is TGTGCCAGCAGTGAATTGGCTAGCGGGAGCTACGAGCAGTACTTC.

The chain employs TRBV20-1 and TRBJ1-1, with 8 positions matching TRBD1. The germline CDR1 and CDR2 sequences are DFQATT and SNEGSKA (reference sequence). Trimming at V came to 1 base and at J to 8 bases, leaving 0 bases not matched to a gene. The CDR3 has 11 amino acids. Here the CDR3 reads CSARGTGEAFF. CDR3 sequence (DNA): TGCAGTGCTAGAGGGACAGGGGAAGCTTTCTTT.

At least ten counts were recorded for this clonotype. Here the CDR3 reads CASSQGAAALTNYGYTF. In DNA form, the CDR3 reads TGTGCCAGCAGCCAGGGGGCGGCCGCTTTAACTAACTATGGCTACACCTTC. This chain joins TRBV7-2 and TRBJ1-2, with 8 bases matching TRBD1. The length of the CDR3 is 17 residues. In germline, CDR1 is SGHTA, CDR2 FQGNSA. With 5 bases clipped from V and 0 bases from J, the junction kept 11 bases outside the gene matches.

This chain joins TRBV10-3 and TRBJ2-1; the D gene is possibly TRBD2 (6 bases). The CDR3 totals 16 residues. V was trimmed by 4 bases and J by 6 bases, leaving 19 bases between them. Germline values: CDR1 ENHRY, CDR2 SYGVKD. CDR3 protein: CAISAGTGPDSNEQFF. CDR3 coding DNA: TGTGCCATCAGTGCAGGGACTGGGCCCGATAGCAATGAGCAGTTCTTC.

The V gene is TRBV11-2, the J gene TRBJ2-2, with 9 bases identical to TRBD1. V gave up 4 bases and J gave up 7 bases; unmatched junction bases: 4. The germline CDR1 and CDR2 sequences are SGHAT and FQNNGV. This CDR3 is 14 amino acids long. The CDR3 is CASSYDRGVGELFF. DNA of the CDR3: TGTGCCAGCAGCTACGACAGGGGGGTCGGGGAGCTGTTTTTT.

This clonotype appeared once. The DNA for the CDR3 is TGTGCCAGCAGTTTATATGCCGCACTACTCTCCTACGAGCAGTACTTC. As protein: CASSLYAALLSYEQYF. The genes are TRBV28 and TRBJ2-7; D unclear. The CDR3 extends over 16 amino acids. The germline gives CDR1 MDHEN, CDR2 SYDVKM. V lost 1 base, J lost 0 bases, and 13 bases lay in between.

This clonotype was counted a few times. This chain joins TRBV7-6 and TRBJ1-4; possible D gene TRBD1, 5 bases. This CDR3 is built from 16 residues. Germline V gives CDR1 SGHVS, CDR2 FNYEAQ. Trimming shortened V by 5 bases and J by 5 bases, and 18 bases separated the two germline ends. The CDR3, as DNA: TGTGCCAGCAGCATCCCAGTAGGGGTGGAGAATGAAAAACTGTTTTTT. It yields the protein CASSIPVGVENEKLFF.

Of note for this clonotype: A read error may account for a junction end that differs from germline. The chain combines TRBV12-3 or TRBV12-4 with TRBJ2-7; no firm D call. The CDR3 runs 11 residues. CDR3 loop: CASRLGVEQYF. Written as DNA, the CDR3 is TGTGCCAGCAGGTTAGGCGTCGAGCAGTACTTC.

The chain's CDR3 is CASSSQDRGYEQYF. The CDR3 DNA is TGTGCCAGCAGTTCCCAGGACAGGGGCTACGAGCAGTACTTC. V is TRBV28 and J is TRBJ2-7, with 9 bases lining up with TRBD1. The CDR3 sequence is 14 residues long. The germline CDR1 and CDR2 sequences are MDHEN and SYDVKM. The junction had 4 bases not matched to a gene; V was cut back by 4 bases and J by 3 bases.

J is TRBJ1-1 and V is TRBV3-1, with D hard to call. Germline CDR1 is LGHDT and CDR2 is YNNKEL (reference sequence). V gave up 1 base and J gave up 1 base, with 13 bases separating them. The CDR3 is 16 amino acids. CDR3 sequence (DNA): TGTGCCAGCAGCCAAGTTAATGAGGGATCGAACACTGAAGCTTTCTTT. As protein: CASSQVNEGSNTEAFF.

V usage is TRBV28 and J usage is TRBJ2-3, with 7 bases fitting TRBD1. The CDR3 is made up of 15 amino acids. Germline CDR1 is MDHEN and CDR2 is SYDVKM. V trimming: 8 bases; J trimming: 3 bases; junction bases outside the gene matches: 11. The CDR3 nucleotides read TGTGCCAGCGGGTCCGGGACAGTGGGAACAGATACGCAGTATTTT. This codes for CASGSGTVGTDTQYF. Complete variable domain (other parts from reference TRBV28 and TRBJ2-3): DVKVTQSSRYLVKRTGEKVFLECVQDMDHENMFWYRQDPGLGLRLIYFSYDVKMKEKGDIPEGYSVSREKKERFSLILESASTNQTSMYLCASGSGTVGTDTQYFGPGTRLTVL.

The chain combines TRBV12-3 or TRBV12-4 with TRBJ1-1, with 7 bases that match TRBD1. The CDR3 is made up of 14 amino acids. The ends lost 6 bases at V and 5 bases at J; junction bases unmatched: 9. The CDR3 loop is CASRTTGTGTEAFF. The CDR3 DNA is TGTGCCAGCAGGACGACAGGGACCGGAACTGAAGCTTTCTTT.

The CDR3 DNA sequence: TGTGCCAGCAGCCCCGCCCAGACAGGCTGGGGTGAGCAGTTCTTC. It codes for CASSPAQTGWGEQFF. The chain carries TRBV7-6 and TRBJ2-1; TRBD1 might be the D (6 bases). V was pared by 5 bases and J by 9 bases, with 20 bases between. From germline, CDR1 is SGHVS and CDR2 FNYEAQ. This CDR3 is built from 15 residues.

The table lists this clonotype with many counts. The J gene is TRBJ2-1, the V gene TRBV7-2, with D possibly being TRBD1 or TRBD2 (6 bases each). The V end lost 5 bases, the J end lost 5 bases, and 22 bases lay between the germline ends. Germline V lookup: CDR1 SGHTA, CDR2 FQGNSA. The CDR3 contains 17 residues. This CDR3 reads CASSVHYRGHQDNEQFF. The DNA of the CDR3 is TGTGCCAGCAGCGTTCACTACCGGGGGCACCAGGACAATGAGCAGTTCTTC.

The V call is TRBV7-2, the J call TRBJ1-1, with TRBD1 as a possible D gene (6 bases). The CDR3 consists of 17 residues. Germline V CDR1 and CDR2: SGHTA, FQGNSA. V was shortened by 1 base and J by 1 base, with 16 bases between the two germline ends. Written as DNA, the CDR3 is TGTGCCAGCAGCTTAGTGGGCACCCCCAGGGGGAACACTGAAGCTTTCTTT. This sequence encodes CASSLVGTPRGNTEAFF.

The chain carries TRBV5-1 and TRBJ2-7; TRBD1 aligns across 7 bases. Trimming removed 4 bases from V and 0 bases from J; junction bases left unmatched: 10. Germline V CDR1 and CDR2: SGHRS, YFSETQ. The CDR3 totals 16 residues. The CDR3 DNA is TGCGCCAGCAGCCGAAGACAGGGATGGTCCTCCTACGAGCAGTACTTC. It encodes CASSRRQGWSSYEQYF.

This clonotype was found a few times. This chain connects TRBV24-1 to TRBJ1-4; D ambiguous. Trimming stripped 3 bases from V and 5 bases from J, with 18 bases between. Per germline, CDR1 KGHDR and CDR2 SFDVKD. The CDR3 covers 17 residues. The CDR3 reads CATSDPLPRRENEKLFF. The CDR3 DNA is TGTGCCACCAGTGATCCCCTCCCGAGGCGGGAGAATGAAAAACTGTTTTTT.

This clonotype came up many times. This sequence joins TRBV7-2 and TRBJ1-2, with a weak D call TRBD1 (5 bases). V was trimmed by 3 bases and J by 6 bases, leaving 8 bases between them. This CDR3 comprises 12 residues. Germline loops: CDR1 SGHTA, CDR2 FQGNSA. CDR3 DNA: TGTGCCAGCAGCTTCTCGGGGGATGGCTACACCTTC. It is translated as CASSFSGDGYTF. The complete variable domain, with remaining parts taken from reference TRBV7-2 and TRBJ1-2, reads GAGVSQSPSNKVTEKGKDVELRCDPISGHTALYWYRQSLGQGLEFLIYFQGNSAPDKSGLPSDRFSAERTGGSVSTLTIQRTQQEDSAVYLCASSFSGDGYTFGSGTRLTVV.

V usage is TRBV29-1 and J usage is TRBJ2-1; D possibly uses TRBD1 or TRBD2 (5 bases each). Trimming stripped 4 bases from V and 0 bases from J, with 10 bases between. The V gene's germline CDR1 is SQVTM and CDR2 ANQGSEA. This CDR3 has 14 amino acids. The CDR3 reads CSVGGVSSYNEQFF. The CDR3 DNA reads TGCAGCGTTGGAGGGGTTAGCTCCTACAATGAGCAGTTCTTC.

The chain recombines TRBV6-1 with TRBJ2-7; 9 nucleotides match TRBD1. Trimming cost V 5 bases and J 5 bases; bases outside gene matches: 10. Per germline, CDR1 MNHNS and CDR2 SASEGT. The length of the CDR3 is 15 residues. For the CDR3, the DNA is TGTGCCAGCAGTATCCGGGACAGGGATATCCACGAGCAGTACTTC. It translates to CASSIRDRDIHEQYF.